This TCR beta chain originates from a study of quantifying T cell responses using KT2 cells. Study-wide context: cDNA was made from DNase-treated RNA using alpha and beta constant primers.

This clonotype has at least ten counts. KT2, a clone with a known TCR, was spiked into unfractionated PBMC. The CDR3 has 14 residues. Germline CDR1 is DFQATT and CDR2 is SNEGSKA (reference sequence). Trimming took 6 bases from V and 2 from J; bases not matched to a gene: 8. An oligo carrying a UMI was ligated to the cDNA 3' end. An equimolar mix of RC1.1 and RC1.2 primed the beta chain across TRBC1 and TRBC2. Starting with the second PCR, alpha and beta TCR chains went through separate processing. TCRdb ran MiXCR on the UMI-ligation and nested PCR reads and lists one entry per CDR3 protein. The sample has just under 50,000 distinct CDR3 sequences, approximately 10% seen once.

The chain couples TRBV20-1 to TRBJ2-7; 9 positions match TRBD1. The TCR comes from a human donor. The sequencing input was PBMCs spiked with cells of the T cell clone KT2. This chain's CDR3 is CSATPGQGTYEQYF. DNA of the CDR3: TGCAGTGCAACTCCGGGACAGGGAACCTACGAGCAGTACTTC.